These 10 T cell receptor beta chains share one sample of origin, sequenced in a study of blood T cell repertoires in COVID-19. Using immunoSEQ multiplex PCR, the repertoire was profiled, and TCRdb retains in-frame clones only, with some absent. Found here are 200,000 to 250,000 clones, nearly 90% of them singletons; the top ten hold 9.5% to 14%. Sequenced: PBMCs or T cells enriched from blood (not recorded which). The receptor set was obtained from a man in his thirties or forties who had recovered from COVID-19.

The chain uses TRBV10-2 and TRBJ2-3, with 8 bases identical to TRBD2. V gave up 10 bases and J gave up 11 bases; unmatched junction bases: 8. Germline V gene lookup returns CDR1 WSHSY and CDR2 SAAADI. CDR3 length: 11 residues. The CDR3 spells CATFAREGQYF. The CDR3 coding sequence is TGCGCCACCTTCGCCCGGGAGGGGCAGTATTTT.

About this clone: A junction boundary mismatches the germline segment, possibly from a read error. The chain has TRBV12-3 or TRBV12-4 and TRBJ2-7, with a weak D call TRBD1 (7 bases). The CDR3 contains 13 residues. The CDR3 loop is CASSLEGALSTNF. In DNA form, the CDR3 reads TGTGCCAGCAGTTTGGAGGGGGCGCTCAGTACGAACTTC.

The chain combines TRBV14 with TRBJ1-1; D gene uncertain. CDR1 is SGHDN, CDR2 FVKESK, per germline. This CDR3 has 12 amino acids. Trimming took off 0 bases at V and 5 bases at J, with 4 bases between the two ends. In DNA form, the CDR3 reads TGTGCCAGCAGCCAAGATTATACTGAAGCTTTCTTT. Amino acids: CASSQDYTEAFF.

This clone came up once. The CDR3 region has the DNA TGCGCCAGCAGCCAAGGACAGAGCTCCTATAATTCACCCCTCCACTTT. It encodes CASSQGQSSYNSPLHF. The J gene is TRBJ1-6, the V gene TRBV4-3; D might be TRBD1 (5 bases). CDR3 size: 16 residues. With 1 base removed from V and 0 bases from J, the gap between germline ends came to 7 bases. Germline V lookup: CDR1 LGHNA, CDR2 YSLEER.

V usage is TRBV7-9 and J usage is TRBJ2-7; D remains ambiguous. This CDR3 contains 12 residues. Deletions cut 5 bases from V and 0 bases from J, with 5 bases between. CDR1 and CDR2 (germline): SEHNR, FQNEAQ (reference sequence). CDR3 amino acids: CASSPSSYEQYF. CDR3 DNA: TGTGCCAGCAGCCCCAGCTCCTACGAGCAGTACTTC.

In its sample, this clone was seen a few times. The CDR3 is CASSPPGQSGNQPQHF. The CDR3 DNA follows: TGTGCCAGCTCACCACCTGGACAGAGTGGCAATCAGCCCCAGCATTTT. The V call is TRBV18, the J call TRBJ1-5; D might be TRBD1 (6 bases). Germline V CDR1 and CDR2: KGHSH, LQKENI. V lost 0 bases and J 2 bases, leaving 11 bases between the germline ends. CDR3 size: 16 residues. The full variable domain, in which reference TRBV18 and TRBJ1-5 provide the parts outside the CDR3, is NAGVMQNPRHLVRRRGQEARLRCSPMKGHSHVYWYRQLPEEGLKFMVYLQKENIIDESGMPKERFSAEFPKEGPSILRIQQVVRGDSAAYFCASSPPGQSGNQPQHFGDGTRLSIL.

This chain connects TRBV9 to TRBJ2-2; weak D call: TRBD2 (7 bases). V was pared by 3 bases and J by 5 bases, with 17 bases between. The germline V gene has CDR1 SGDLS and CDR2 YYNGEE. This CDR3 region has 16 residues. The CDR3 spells CASSGRGPRGTGELFF. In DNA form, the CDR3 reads TGTGCCAGCAGCGGGCGGGGGCCACGAGGAACCGGGGAGCTGTTTTTT.

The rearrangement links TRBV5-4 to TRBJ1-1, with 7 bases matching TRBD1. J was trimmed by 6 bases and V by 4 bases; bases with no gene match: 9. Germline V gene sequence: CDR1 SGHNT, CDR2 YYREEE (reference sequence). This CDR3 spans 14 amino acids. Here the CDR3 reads CASSHQQGMAEAFF. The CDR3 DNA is TGTGCCAGCAGCCATCAACAGGGGATGGCTGAAGCTTTCTTT.

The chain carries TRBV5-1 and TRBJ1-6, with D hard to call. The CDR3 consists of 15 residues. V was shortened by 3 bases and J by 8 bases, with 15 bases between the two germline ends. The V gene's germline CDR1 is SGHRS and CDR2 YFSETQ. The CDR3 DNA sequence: TGCGCCAGCAGCTCAGGATCATCTTCGGATTCACCCCTCCACTTT. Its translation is CASSSGSSSDSPLHF.

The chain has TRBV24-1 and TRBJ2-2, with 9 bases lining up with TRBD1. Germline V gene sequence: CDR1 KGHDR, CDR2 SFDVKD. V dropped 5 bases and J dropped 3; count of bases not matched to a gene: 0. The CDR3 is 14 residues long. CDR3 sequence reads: CATSGDRDTGELFF. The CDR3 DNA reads TGTGCCACCAGTGGGGACAGGGACACCGGGGAGCTGTTTTTT.